This T cell receptor beta chain was captured by sequencing in a study of CD8+ T cells in alopecia areata. General observations from the study: Greater clonality was observed in lesional scalp samples, especially alopecia totalis/universalis, versus normal scalp. Persistence of many expanded lesional clones was seen in scalp and blood during tofacitinib.

The treatment denotes: oral pan-JAK inhibitor, 5-10 mg twice daily. Comment on this clone: Its antigen remains unidentified.

It was cDNA, reverse transcribed from extracted RNA, that served as the sequencing template. The assay was immunoSEQ multiplex PCR, and TCRdb's table has in-frame clones only and misses some. The sample includes 35,000 to 50,000 clones, around nine tenths of them seen just once. The specimen was CD8+ T cells sorted from blood, collected at week 24, from a patient treated with tofacitinib. The TCR was taken from a human donor with alopecia areata.

For the CDR3, the DNA is TGCAGCGCTAGAGGAAGGGTCTACGAGCAGTACTTC. Translation: CSARGRVYEQYF. The chain recombines TRBV29-1 with TRBJ2-7; D not resolved. With 7 bases removed from V and 3 bases from J, the gap between germline ends came to 13 bases. Germline CDR1 SQVTM, CDR2 ANQGSEA. The CDR3 is made up of 12 amino acids.